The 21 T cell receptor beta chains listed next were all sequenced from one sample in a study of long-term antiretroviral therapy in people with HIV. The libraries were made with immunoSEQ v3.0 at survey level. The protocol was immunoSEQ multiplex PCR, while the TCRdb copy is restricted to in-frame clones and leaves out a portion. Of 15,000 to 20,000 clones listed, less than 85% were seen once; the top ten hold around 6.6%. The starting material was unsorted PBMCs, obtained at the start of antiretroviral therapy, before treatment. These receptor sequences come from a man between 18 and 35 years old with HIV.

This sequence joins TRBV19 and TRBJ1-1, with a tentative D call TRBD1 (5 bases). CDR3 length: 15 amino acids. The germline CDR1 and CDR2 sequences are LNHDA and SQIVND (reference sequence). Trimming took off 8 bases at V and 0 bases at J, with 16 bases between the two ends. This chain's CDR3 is CASRRGGSMNTEAFF. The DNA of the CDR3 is TGTGCCAGTCGCCGCGGGGGTTCCATGAACACTGAAGCTTTCTTT.

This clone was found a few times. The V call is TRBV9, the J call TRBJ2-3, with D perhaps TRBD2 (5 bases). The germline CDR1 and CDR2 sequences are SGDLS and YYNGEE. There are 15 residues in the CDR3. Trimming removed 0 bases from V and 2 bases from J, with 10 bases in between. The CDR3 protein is CASSVGLLLTDTQYF. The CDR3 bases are TGTGCCAGCAGCGTAGGACTACTACTCACAGATACGCAGTATTTT.

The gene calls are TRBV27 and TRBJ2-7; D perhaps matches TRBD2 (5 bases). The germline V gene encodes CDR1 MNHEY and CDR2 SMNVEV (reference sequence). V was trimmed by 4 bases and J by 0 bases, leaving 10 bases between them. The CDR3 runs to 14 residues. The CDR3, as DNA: TGTGCCAGCAGTTCGACGGGAAGCTCCTACGAGCAGTACTTC. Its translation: CASSSTGSSYEQYF.

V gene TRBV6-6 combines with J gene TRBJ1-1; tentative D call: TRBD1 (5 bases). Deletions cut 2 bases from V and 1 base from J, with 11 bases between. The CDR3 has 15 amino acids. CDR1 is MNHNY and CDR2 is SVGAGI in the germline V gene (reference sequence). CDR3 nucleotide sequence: TGTGCCAGCAGTTACCTCGGTGGGGGGAACACTGAAGCTTTCTTT. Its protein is CASSYLGGGNTEAFF.

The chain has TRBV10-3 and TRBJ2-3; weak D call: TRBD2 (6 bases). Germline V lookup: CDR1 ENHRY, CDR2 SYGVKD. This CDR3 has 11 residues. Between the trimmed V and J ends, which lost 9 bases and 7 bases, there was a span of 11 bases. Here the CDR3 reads CAIGEDHTQYF. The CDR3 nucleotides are TGTGCCATTGGGGAGGATCATACGCAGTATTTT.

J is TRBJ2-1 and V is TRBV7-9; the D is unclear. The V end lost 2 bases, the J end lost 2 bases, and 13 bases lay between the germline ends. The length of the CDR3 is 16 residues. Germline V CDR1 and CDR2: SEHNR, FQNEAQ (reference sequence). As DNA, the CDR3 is TGTGCCAGCAGCTTATTGGGTCAGACCCCCTACAATGAGCAGTTCTTC. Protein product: CASSLLGQTPYNEQFF. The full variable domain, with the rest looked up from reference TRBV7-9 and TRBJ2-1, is DTGVSQNPRHKITKRGQNVTFRCDPISEHNRLYWYRQTLGQGPEFLTYFQNEAQLEKSRLLSDRFSAERPKGSFSTLEIQRTEQGDSAMYLCASSLLGQTPYNEQFFGPGTRLTVL.

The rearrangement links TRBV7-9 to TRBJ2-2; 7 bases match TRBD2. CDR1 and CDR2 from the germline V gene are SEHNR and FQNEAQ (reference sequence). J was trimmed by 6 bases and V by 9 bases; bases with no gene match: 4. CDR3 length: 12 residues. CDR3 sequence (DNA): TGTGCCAGGGGGGGGAGATCCGGGGAGCTGTTTTTT. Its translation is CARGGRSGELFF.

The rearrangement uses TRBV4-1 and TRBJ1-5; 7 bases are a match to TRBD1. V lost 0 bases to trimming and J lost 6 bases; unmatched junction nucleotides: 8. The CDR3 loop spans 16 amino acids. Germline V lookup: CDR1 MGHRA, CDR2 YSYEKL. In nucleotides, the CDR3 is TGCGCCAGCAGCCAAGATTTGAGACAGGGATTTCAGCCCCAGCATTTT. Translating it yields CASSQDLRQGFQPQHF.

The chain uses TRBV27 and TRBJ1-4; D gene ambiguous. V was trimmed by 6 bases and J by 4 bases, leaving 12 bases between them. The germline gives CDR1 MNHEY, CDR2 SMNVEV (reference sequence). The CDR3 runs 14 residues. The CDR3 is CASRLTDYNEKLFF. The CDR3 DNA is TGTGCCAGCAGGTTGACGGATTATAATGAAAAACTGTTTTTT.

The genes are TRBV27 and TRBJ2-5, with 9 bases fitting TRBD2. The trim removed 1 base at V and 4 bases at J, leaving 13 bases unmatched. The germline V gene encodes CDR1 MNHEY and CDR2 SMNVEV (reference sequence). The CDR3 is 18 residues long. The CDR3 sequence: CASSLFPRGRALGETQYF. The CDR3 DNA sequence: TGTGCCAGCAGTTTATTCCCTCGCGGGAGGGCCCTTGGAGAGACCCAGTACTTC.

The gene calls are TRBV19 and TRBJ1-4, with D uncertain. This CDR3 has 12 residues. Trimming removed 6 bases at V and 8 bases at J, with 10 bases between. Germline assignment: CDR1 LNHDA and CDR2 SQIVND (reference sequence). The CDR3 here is CASRNANEKLFF. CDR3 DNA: TGTGCCAGTAGGAACGCCAACGAAAAACTGTTTTTT.

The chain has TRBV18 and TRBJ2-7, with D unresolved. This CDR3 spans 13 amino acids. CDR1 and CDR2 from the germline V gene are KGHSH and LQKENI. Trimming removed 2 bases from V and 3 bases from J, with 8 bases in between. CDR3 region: CASSPNRVYEQYF. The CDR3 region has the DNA TGTGCCAGCTCACCAAACAGAGTCTACGAGCAGTACTTC.

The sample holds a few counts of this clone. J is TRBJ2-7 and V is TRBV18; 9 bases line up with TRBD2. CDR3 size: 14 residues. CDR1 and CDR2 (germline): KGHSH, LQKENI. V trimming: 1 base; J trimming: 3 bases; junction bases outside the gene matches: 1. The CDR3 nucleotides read TGTGCCAGCTCACCACTAGCGGGAGACTACGAGCAGTACTTC. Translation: CASSPLAGDYEQYF.

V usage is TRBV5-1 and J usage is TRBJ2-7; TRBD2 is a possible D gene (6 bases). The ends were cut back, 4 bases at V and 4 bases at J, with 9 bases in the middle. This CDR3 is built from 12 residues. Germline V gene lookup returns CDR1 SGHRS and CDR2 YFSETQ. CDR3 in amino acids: CASSGGIYEQYF. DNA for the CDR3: TGCGCCAGCAGCGGAGGGATATACGAGCAGTACTTC.

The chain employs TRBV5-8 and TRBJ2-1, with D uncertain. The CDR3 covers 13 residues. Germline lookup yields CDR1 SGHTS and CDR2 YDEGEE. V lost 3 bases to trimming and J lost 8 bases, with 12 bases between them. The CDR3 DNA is TGTGCCAGCAGCTACACGGTACGCCATGAGCAGTTCTTC. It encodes CASSYTVRHEQFF.

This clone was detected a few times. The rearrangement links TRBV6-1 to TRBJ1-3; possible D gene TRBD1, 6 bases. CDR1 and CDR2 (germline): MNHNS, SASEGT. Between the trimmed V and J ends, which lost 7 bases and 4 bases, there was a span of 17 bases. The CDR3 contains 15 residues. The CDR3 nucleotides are TGTGCCAGCACCGAAAGTGCAGGGGTAGGAAACACCATATATTTT. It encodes CASTESAGVGNTIYF.

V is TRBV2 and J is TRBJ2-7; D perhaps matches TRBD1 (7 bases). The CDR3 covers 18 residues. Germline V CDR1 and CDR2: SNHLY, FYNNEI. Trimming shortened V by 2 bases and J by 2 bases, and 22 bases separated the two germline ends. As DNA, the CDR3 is TGTGCCAGCAGTGAACAAAGGGGGTCGGGCAGGGGGGCCTACGAGCAGTACTTC. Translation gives CASSEQRGSGRGAYEQYF.

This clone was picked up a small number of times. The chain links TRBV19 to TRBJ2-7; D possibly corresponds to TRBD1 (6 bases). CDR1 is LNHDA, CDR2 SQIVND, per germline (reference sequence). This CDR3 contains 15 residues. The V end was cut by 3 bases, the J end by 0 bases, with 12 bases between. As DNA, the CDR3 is TGTGCCAGTAGTATGCAGGACAGCAGCTCCTACGAGCAGTACTTC. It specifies CASSMQDSSSYEQYF.

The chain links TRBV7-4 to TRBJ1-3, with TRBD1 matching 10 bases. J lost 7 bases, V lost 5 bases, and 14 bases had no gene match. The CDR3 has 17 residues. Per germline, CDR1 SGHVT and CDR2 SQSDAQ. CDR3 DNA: TGTGCCAGCAGCAGGGGGGTCAGGACAGGGGGGATTAACACCATATATTTT. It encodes CASSRGVRTGGINTIYF.

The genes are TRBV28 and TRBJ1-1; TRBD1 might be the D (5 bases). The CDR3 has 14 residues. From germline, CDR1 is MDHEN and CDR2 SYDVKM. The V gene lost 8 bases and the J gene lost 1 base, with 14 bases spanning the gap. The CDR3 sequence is CASSLRQGNTEAFF. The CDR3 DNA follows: TGTGCCAGCTCGCTACGCCAGGGGAACACTGAAGCTTTCTTT. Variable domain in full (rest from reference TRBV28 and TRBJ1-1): DVKVTQSSRYLVKRTGEKVFLECVQDMDHENMFWYRQDPGLGLRLIYFSYDVKMKEKGDIPEGYSVSREKKERFSLILESASTNQTSMYLCASSLRQGNTEAFFGQGTRLTVV.

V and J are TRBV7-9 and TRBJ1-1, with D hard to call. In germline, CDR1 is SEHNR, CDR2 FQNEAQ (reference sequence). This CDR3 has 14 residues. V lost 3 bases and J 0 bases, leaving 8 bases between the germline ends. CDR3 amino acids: CASSFREVNTEAFF. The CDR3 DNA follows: TGTGCCAGCAGCTTTCGAGAGGTGAACACTGAAGCTTTCTTT. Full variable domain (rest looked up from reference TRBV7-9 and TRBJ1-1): DTGVSQNPRHKITKRGQNVTFRCDPISEHNRLYWYRQTLGQGPEFLTYFQNEAQLEKSRLLSDRFSAERPKGSFSTLEIQRTEQGDSAMYLCASSFREVNTEAFFGQGTRLTVV.